This T cell receptor (beta chain) was observed in a study of T cell repertoires and Cas9 in healthy adults. CDR3 length: 18 residues. CDR1 is SGHTA, CDR2 FQGNSA, per germline. V trimming: 1 base; J trimming: 4 bases; junction bases outside the gene matches: 6. Sequenced by immunoSEQ multiplex PCR; TCRdb stores in-frame clones only, minus some. The data show over 14,000 clones, with 89% seen just once and approximately 1.5% held by the top ten. The clonotype was recovered from a human donor in good health. The rearrangement joins TRBV7-2 to TRBJ2-3; TRBD2 matches 15 bases. Sample: Tregs (CD4+, CD25+, CD127-, CD137-, CD154-) from PBMCs; culture status not recorded. This chain's CDR3 is CASSLGGTSGRRSDTQYF. CDR3 DNA sequence: TGTGCCAGCAGCTTAGGGGGGACTAGCGGGAGGAGGTCAGATACGCAGTATTTT.